Reported below is one T cell receptor beta chain. In the original analysis: Estimates of nucleated cell counts were drawn from the amplification of reference gene primers. Sequencing was performed with immunoSEQ multiplex PCR; in TCRdb, only in-frame clones are kept and a portion is missing. V, J and clone size are taken as reported in that table, and D and trimming were inferred from the DNA itself. The sample yields under 55,000 clones, roughly 88% seen once. The sample is drawn from a study of blood T cell repertoires in COVID-19. Turning to the study itself: Collection of acute and convalescent COVID-19 samples took place in the United States, Italy and Spain. From T cells, B-cell-depleted T cells, or PBMCs came the material, which was cDNA or gDNA.

This receptor was obtained from a human donor in a cohort sampled during active COVID-19. The source material was peripheral blood.

CDR3 in DNA: TGTGCCAGCAGTTATCGACAGGGGGCCACTGAAGCTTTCTTT. Its translation: CASSYRQGATEAFF. The chain couples TRBV7-9 to TRBJ1-1; TRBD1 matches 10 bases. The CDR3 consists of 14 residues. V shed 6 bases and J 4 bases; nucleotides not matched to a gene: 5. Germline V gene data show CDR1 as SEHNR and CDR2 as FQNEAQ (reference sequence).